Listed below are T cell receptor beta chains from one sample, sequenced in a study of technical replicates of blood from a handful of donors. The assay was immunoSEQ multiplex PCR, and TCRdb's table has in-frame clones only and misses some. The profile shows over 10,000 clones, 95% of them singletons. The specimen was PBMCs. The receptors shown here come from a human donor in good health. The conserved cysteine and the conserved F or W are not part of the CDR3 here. A D gene is named only where the DNA matches it firmly.

>TRBV27|NA|TRBJ2-3
ASSRLLHGQAWDTQY
>TRBV6-5|TRBD1|TRBJ1-3
ASSNDRGLGNTIY
>TRBV7-8|TRBD1|TRBJ2-3
ASSLYRGPTDTQY
>TRBV2|TRBD1|TRBJ2-3
ASSRDRRQVDTQY
>TRBV25-1|NA|TRBJ1-1
ASDKGDTEAF
>TRBV29-1|TRBD1|TRBJ2-3
SATGGADTQY
>TRBV11-2|TRBD2|TRBJ2-5
ASSTWTSGRGEETQY
>TRBV25-1|NA|TRBJ1-1
ASGRADTEAF
>TRBV5-4|NA|TRBJ2-7
ASSRDTRGEQY
>TRBV19|TRBD1|TRBJ2-1
ASSQDRASINEQF
>TRBV28|NA|TRBJ1-2
ASSKVQGWGGYT
>TRBV5-4|TRBD2|TRBJ2-3
ASSQTSALTDTQY
>TRBV19|NA|TRBJ2-6
ASMGGSGANVLT
>TRBV11-3|NA|TRBJ1-4
ASSRGGFGEKLF
>TRBV7-9|NA|TRBJ2-7
ASSPTVPSYEQY
>TRBV27|TRBD1|TRBJ1-2
ASKGQGRRGRGYT
>TRBV5-1|TRBD2|TRBJ2-5
ASSLGPSGKQETQY
>TRBV10-2|TRBD1|TRBJ2-6
ASTPGLGTGLSGANVLT
>TRBV12-5|TRBD1|TRBJ2-2
ASGPPLGTGGRLTGELF
>TRBV7-7|TRBD2|TRBJ2-5
ASSPPGLAGVETQY
>TRBV27|TRBD2|TRBJ2-1
ASSFHIQREQGEQF
>TRBV5-8|NA|TRBJ2-2
ASSLARVAGELF
>TRBV5-4|TRBD2|TRBJ2-2
ASSLGSGRAHGELF
>TRBV2|TRBD1|TRBJ2-7
ASSEGQTRYEQY
>TRBV6-1|NA|TRBJ2-7
ASSDGWAPSYEQY
>TRBV28|NA|TRBJ1-2
ASRTTAVYGYT
>TRBV28|NA|TRBJ2-1
ASSLTSFNEQF
>TRBV27|TRBD2|TRBJ2-1
AVGGGTYNEQF
>TRBV14|TRBD1|TRBJ2-4
ASSPETGGERY
>TRBV29-1|TRBD2|TRBJ2-3
SVSGTSGTDTQY
>TRBV14|NA|TRBJ2-3
ASSQDRKRGEQY
>TRBV19|TRBD1|TRBJ1-5
ASSALQGAYQPQH
>TRBV18|TRBD2|TRBJ2-1
ASSPRTSGYNEQF
>TRBV5-1|TRBD1|TRBJ2-7
ASSLVTGGSYEQY
>TRBV14|NA|TRBJ1-1
ASSLQQNTEAF
>TRBV19|TRBD2|TRBJ2-2
ASSMREGLAGELF
>TRBV7-6|NA|TRBJ2-5
ASSLAGRHQETQY
>TRBV7-6|NA|TRBJ2-1
ASSLQRDNEQF
>TRBV27|TRBD1|TRBJ2-3
ASSLSPPTGTGYTDTQY
>TRBV11-1|NA|TRBJ1-2
ASSLSGQPRYGYT
>TRBV5-1|NA|TRBJ2-2
ASSARAGLNTGELF